Shown below are 7 T cell receptor beta chains from a single sample sequenced in a study of regulatory T cells in long-lasting Graves disease. Specified time point: persistent/refractory GD, antithyroid drugs over 5 years with positive TRAb. Researchers made the TCR library from RNA that was extracted from PBMCs. Sequencing libraries for TCR beta were prepared with iRepertoire HTBI primers and Arm-PCR of CDR3 regions. One entry per CDR3 protein results from TCRdb running MiXCR on the multiplex PCR reads. The sample records about 420,000 distinct CDR3 sequences, about 25% being singletons. Sequenced material: peripheral blood mononuclear cells (PBMCs), taken when the disease was refractory, from a patient treated with antithyroid drugs. The receptors shown here come from a female donor with Graves disease.

This chain connects TRBV19 to TRBJ1-2; possible D gene TRBD1, 5 bases. With 10 bases removed from V and 4 bases from J, the gap between germline ends came to 16 bases. The CDR3 length is 13 residues. The V gene's germline CDR1 is LNHDA and CDR2 SQIVND (reference sequence). CDR3 in DNA: TGTGCCACCCGGCGGGGGAGGGGCTATGGCTACACCTTC. Residues: CATRRGRGYGYTF.

The chain joins TRBV19 to TRBJ1-1; 9 bases are a match to TRBD1. CDR1 is LNHDA, CDR2 SQIVND, per germline (reference sequence). The CDR3 totals 13 residues. Germline trimming cut 8 bases from V and 5 bases from J; bases unmatched to any gene: 6. The CDR3 spells CASWDRDGTEAFF. CDR3 nucleotides: TGTGCCAGTTGGGACAGGGACGGGACTGAAGCTTTCTTT. The variable domain in full, completed from reference TRBV19 and TRBJ1-1, reads DGGITQSPKYLFRKEGQNVTLSCEQNLNHDAMYWYRQDPGQGLRLIYYSQIVNDFQKGDIAEGYSVSREKKESFPLTVTSAQKNPTAFYLCASWDRDGTEAFFGQGTRLTVV.

This chain connects TRBV19 to TRBJ1-2, with TRBD1 identical over 7 bases. CDR1 is LNHDA and CDR2 is SQIVND in the germline V gene (reference sequence). V gave up 1 base and J gave up 9 bases; unmatched junction bases: 8. The CDR3 is 14 residues long. CDR3 sequence reads: CASSIVAPQGSYTF. CDR3 DNA sequence: TGTGCCAGTAGTATAGTCGCCCCACAGGGGAGCTACACCTTC.

There are a few counts of this clonotype. The V gene is TRBV6-1, the J gene TRBJ1-5; D gene uncertain. V was trimmed by 8 bases and J by 2 bases, leaving 7 bases between them. CDR1 is MNHNS, CDR2 SASEGT, per germline. This CDR3 region has 12 residues. CDR3 DNA: TGTGCCAGCCGTATCGGCAATCAGCCCCAGCATTTT. It translates to CASRIGNQPQHF.

The V and J genes are TRBV29-1 and TRBJ2-7; D may be TRBD2 (11 bases). V lost 6 bases and J lost 4, with 28 bases in between. The CDR3 loop spans 17 amino acids. From germline, CDR1 is SQVTM and CDR2 ANQGSEA. The CDR3 bases are TGCAGCGTCGTGGACAGGGGGAGACTAGCGGGAATTTACGAGCAGTACTTC. Protein sequence: CSVVDRGRLAGIYEQYF.

On this clonotype itself: This could be a read error, since a much larger clone is one nucleotide away. This chain links TRBV6-2 or TRBV6-3 with TRBJ2-5; D perhaps matches TRBD2 (5 bases). Trimming shortened V by 6 bases and J by 4 bases, and 15 bases separated the two germline ends. This CDR3 has 14 amino acids. Germline lookup yields CDR1 MNHEY and CDR2 SVGEGT. The CDR3 protein is CASSRSRDLETQYF. The CDR3 DNA is TGTGCCAGCAGCCGTTCCCGGGATTTAGAGACCCAGTACTTC.

This clonotype has more than one count but fewer than ten. The chain recombines TRBV19 with TRBJ2-3, with D tentatively TRBD1 (5 bases). The germline V gene encodes CDR1 LNHDA and CDR2 SQIVND (reference sequence). V was trimmed by 9 bases and J by 0 bases, leaving 16 bases between them. CDR3 length: 15 amino acids. CDR3 loop: CASRAGHTSTDTQYF. The CDR3 nucleotides read TGTGCCAGCCGGGCAGGACACACTAGCACAGATACGCAGTATTTT.